This entry lists 26 T cell receptor beta chains sequenced from one sample in a study of somatic mutations in cytotoxic T cells in rheumatoid arthritis. The repertoire was sequenced with immunoSEQ multiplex PCR; TCRdb's copy has only in-frame clones and lacks some. The sample records roughly 6,400 clones, around three quarters being singletons. The sequenced sample was CD8+ T cells sorted from blood. The receptors come from an adult with rheumatoid arthritis.

The V call is TRBV19, the J call TRBJ2-7, with D perhaps matching TRBD1 (6 bases). CDR1 is LNHDA and CDR2 is SQIVND in the germline V gene (reference sequence). The CDR3 is made up of 14 amino acids. V lost 6 bases to trimming and J lost 0 bases, with 12 bases between them. CDR3 bases: TGTGCCAGTAGCCTGACAGGTTCCTCCTACGAGCAGTACTTC. Its translation is CASSLTGSSYEQYF.

The chain employs TRBV28 and TRBJ2-7, with no clear D. There are 14 residues in the CDR3. The V end lost 8 bases, the J end lost 0 bases, and 14 bases lay between the germline ends. From germline, CDR1 is MDHEN and CDR2 SYDVKM. CDR3 sequence: CASASPSSSYEQYV. The CDR3, as DNA: TGTGCCAGCGCCAGCCCTTCAAGCTCCTACGAGCAGTACGTC.

The rearrangement uses TRBV27 and TRBJ1-3, with 8 bases lining up with TRBD1. CDR1 MNHEY and CDR2 SMNVEV come from the germline V gene (reference sequence). The trim removed 8 bases at V and 1 base at J, leaving 7 bases unmatched. The CDR3 is 15 residues long. CDR3 sequence reads: CASSGTGLSGNTIYF. The CDR3, as DNA: TGTGCCAGCTCCGGGACAGGTCTTTCTGGAAACACCATATATTTT.

The CDR3 region is CASSLEGGPGQLYYEQYF. CDR3 bases: TGTGCCAGCAGCTTGGAAGGTGGACCGGGACAGCTTTACTACGAGCAGTACTTC. This chain joins TRBV5-5 and TRBJ2-7, with 7 bases identical to TRBD1. The CDR3 is made up of 18 amino acids. Germline loops: CDR1 SGHKS, CDR2 YYEKEE (reference sequence). Germline trimming cut 0 bases from V and 3 bases from J; bases unmatched to any gene: 15.

This clone was counted a single time. This chain joins TRBV5-1 and TRBJ1-2; 10 bases line up with TRBD1. V lost 4 bases, J lost 4 bases, and 13 bases stayed unmatched. CDR1 SGHRS and CDR2 YFSETQ come from the germline V gene. This CDR3 has 17 amino acids. DNA for the CDR3: TGCGCCAGCAGCAGCCGACAGGGGGCCCCCTTGATCTATGGCTACACCTTC. Translated: CASSSRQGAPLIYGYTF. Supplemented by reference TRBV5-1 and TRBJ1-2, the full variable domain reads KAGVTQTPRYLIKTRGQQVTLSCSPISGHRSVSWYQQTPGQGLQFLFEYFSETQRNKGNFPGRFSGRQFSNSRSEMNVSTLELGDSALYLCASSSRQGAPLIYGYTFGSGTRLTVV.

The rearrangement links TRBV6-5 to TRBJ2-2, with D possibly being TRBD2 (6 bases). The length of the CDR3 is 15 residues. CDR1 and CDR2 from the germline V gene are MNHEY and SVGAGI. The germline V and J ends were trimmed by 4 bases and 5 bases, with 14 bases remaining between them. CDR3 sequence reads: CASSSLGLPTGELFF. CDR3 sequence (DNA): TGTGCCAGCAGTTCCCTGGGACTGCCAACCGGGGAGCTGTTTTTT.

This sequence joins TRBV29-1 and TRBJ1-2; D is ambiguous. The CDR3 length is 10 residues. Trimming pared 4 bases from V and 6 bases from J, leaving 6 bases between. Germline CDR1 is SQVTM and CDR2 is ANQGSEA. The CDR3 spells CSVGVDGYTF. In DNA, the CDR3 is TGCAGCGTTGGGGTTGATGGCTACACCTTC.

V is TRBV28 and J is TRBJ1-2; no reliable D call. The CDR3 runs 12 residues. Between the trimmed V and J ends, which lost 5 bases and 6 bases, there was a span of 10 bases. Looked up from germline, CDR1 is MDHEN and CDR2 is SYDVKM. The CDR3 is CASSPGRDGYTF. The CDR3 bases are TGTGCCAGCAGTCCGGGGAGGGATGGCTACACCTTC.

CDR3 sequence: CASSPVGRNQETQYF. CDR3 nucleotide sequence: TGTGCCAGCAGCCCGGTGGGGAGGAACCAAGAGACCCAGTACTTC. V usage is TRBV7-3 and J usage is TRBJ2-5; TRBD2 is a possible D gene (6 bases). Germline-derived CDR1 and CDR2 are SGHTA and FQGTGA. This CDR3 has 15 amino acids. V lost 5 bases to trimming and J lost 0 bases, with 13 bases between them.

In this sample, this clone turned up once. The V and J genes are TRBV6-5 and TRBJ2-2; unclear D gene. The V gene lost 6 bases and the J gene lost 7 bases, with 18 bases spanning the gap. The CDR3 is 15 amino acids. Germline CDR1 is MNHEY and CDR2 is SVGAGI. The CDR3 DNA is TGTGCCAGCAGCCCCCCGGCAACCGGCCTCGGGGAGCTGTTTTTT. Its protein product is CASSPPATGLGELFF.

The chain has TRBV28 and TRBJ2-3, with 10 positions matching TRBD1. This CDR3 has 15 amino acids. Germline V gene sequence: CDR1 MDHEN, CDR2 SYDVKM. The V and J ends lost 5 bases and 6 bases, in that order; junction bases with no gene match: 8. CDR3 nucleotide sequence: TGTGCCAGCAGTCTCCCCGGGACAGGGGCGGATACGCAGTATTTT. Protein product: CASSLPGTGADTQYF. Filled out from reference TRBV28 and TRBJ2-3, the complete variable domain reads DVKVTQSSRYLVKRTGEKVFLECVQDMDHENMFWYRQDPGLGLRLIYFSYDVKMKEKGDIPEGYSVSREKKERFSLILESASTNQTSMYLCASSLPGTGADTQYFGPGTRLTVL.

The table lists this clone with a count of one. This chain uses TRBV6-1 with TRBJ1-4; D perhaps matches TRBD1 (5 bases). The V end was cut by 10 bases, the J end by 8 bases, with 20 bases between. The CDR3 has 14 amino acids. Germline loops: CDR1 MNHNS, CDR2 SASEGT. CDR3 amino acids: CAILLSGGREKLFF. In DNA, the CDR3 is TGTGCCATCCTTTTATCCGGGGGACGCGAAAAACTGTTTTTT.

This clone turned up a few times. The rearrangement joins TRBV2 to TRBJ1-6; no reliable D call. Per germline, CDR1 SNHLY and CDR2 FYNNEI. V was pared by 8 bases and J by 8 bases, with 13 bases between. The CDR3 loop spans 13 amino acids. The CDR3 sequence: CASLDGGYSPLHF. CDR3 coding DNA: TGTGCCAGCCTCGACGGAGGTTATTCACCCCTCCACTTT.

This chain links TRBV28 with TRBJ1-1; D is undetermined. The CDR3 is 17 residues long. CDR1 is MDHEN, CDR2 SYDVKM, per germline. V was pared by 4 bases and J by 1 base, with 19 bases between. The CDR3 region is CASSYSMGIGRNTEAFF. The DNA for the CDR3 is TGTGCCAGCAGTTACTCGATGGGGATAGGGAGGAACACTGAAGCTTTCTTT.

Here the CDR3 reads CASSVSGELFF. The DNA of the CDR3 is TGTGCCAGCAGCGTATCCGGGGAGCTGTTTTTT. This rearrangement joins TRBV9 to TRBJ2-2; D gene unclear. Per germline, CDR1 SGDLS and CDR2 YYNGEE. The CDR3 has 11 amino acids. Trimming pared 1 base from V and 6 bases from J, leaving 1 base between.

This clone was counted once. The chain links TRBV18 to TRBJ2-1, with 7 bases lining up with TRBD1. Per the germline V gene, CDR1 is KGHSH and CDR2 is LQKENI. V lost 0 bases to trimming and J lost 5 bases; unmatched junction nucleotides: 7. This CDR3 has 16 amino acids. DNA of the CDR3: TGTGCCAGCTCACCACCCTCAGGGGGTCACCACAATGAGCAGTTCTTC. Translated: CASSPPSGGHHNEQFF.

The genes are TRBV6-1 and TRBJ1-3; the D is unclear. V was cut by 3 bases and J by 4 bases, with 7 bases left in between. This CDR3 comprises 13 residues. Germline-derived CDR1 and CDR2 are MNHNS and SASEGT. The CDR3 bases are TGTGCCAGCAGTGACAGCTTCGGAAACACCATATATTTT. This sequence encodes CASSDSFGNTIYF.

The genes are TRBV7-3 and TRBJ2-2; 11 bases fit TRBD1. V trimming: 5 bases; J trimming: 6 bases; junction bases outside the gene matches: 8. The CDR3 is 16 amino acids. Germline values: CDR1 SGHTA, CDR2 FQGTGA. The CDR3 here is CASSRRTGGAAGELFF. CDR3 nucleotide sequence: TGTGCCAGCAGCCGACGGACAGGGGGCGCCGCCGGGGAGCTGTTTTTT.

This sequence joins TRBV6-5 and TRBJ1-1; 8 bases align to TRBD1. Looked up from germline, CDR1 is MNHEY and CDR2 is SVGAGI. J was trimmed by 5 bases and V by 4 bases; bases with no gene match: 9. The CDR3 runs to 15 residues. CDR3 loop: CASSLTGAGGTEAFF. Here the CDR3 DNA reads TGTGCCAGCAGTTTGACAGGGGCTGGAGGGACTGAAGCTTTCTTT.

By proportion, this clone is medium-sized (0.01 to 0.1%). J is TRBJ1-4 and V is TRBV5-1; 8 bases agree with TRBD1. Trimming at V came to 5 bases and at J to 16 bases, leaving 13 bases not matched to a gene. The CDR3 sequence is 13 residues long. Germline V gene sequence: CDR1 SGHRS, CDR2 YFSETQ. This chain's CDR3 is CASRTGTGAHRFF. The CDR3 DNA sequence: TGCGCCAGCAGGACCGGGACAGGCGCACATCGGTTTTTT.

This chain links TRBV19 with TRBJ1-5; 7 bases agree with TRBD1. The CDR3 runs to 16 residues. V shed 6 bases and J 6 bases; nucleotides not matched to a gene: 14. In germline, CDR1 is LNHDA, CDR2 SQIVND (reference sequence). CDR3 nucleotide sequence: TGTGCCAGTAGCCTAGACTCGACAGGGTTTCTTCAGCCCCAGCATTTT. Its protein is CASSLDSTGFLQPQHF.

The gene calls are TRBV11-2 and TRBJ2-2; perhaps TRBD2 as D (7 bases). Germline V gene lookup returns CDR1 SGHAT and CDR2 FQNNGV. The CDR3 length is 18 residues. V shed 5 bases and J shed 1 base, with 20 bases lying between them. The CDR3 spells CASSLRGGGTENTGELFF. CDR3 in DNA: TGTGCCAGCAGCCTAAGGGGGGGCGGGACGGAGAACACCGGGGAGCTGTTTTTT.

The chain combines TRBV18 with TRBJ2-5; D is possibly TRBD2 (6 bases). There are 14 residues in the CDR3. Looked up from germline, CDR1 is KGHSH and CDR2 is LQKENI. V was cut by 6 bases and J by 3 bases, with 14 bases left in between. The DNA of the CDR3 is TGTGCCAGCTCCCCTGGAGGGGCCGAAGAGACCCAGTACTTC. This encodes CASSPGGAEETQYF.

The genes are TRBV7-9 and TRBJ1-1; TRBD1 might be the D (5 bases). V was cut by 3 bases and J by 10 bases, with 12 bases left in between. This CDR3 is built from 12 residues. Germline CDR1 SEHNR, CDR2 FQNEAQ (reference sequence). The CDR3 nucleotides read TGTGCCAGCAGCTTGAGTCAGGGTCGAGCTTTCTTT. Translated, it gives CASSLSQGRAFF.

The J gene is TRBJ2-1, the V gene TRBV7-8; TRBD2 matches at 12 bases. V lost 1 base, J lost 0 bases, and 7 bases stayed unmatched. This CDR3 region has 19 residues. Germline V lookup: CDR1 SGHVS, CDR2 FQNEAQ. The CDR3 region has the DNA TGTGCCAGCAGCTTAGATCCTAGCGGGGGGGCAAGCTCCTACAATGAGCAGTTCTTC. The encoded protein is CASSLDPSGGASSYNEQFF.

The chain has TRBV21-1 and TRBJ1-4. TRBV21-1 is marked as a pseudogene. This CDR3 spans 17 amino acids. CDR3 in amino acids: CASSKGILPIDNEKLFF. The CDR3 DNA reads as TGTGCCAGCAGCAAAGGAATCCTCCCTATCGATAATGAAAAACTGTTTTTT.